Each of the 6 T cell receptor beta chains below was sequenced from the same sample in a study of regulatory T cells in long-lasting Graves disease. Time point described: persistent/refractory GD, antithyroid drugs over 5 years with positive TRAb. After RNA was extracted from PBMCs, the TCR library was made from it. Construction of the TCR beta libraries employed iRepertoire HTBI primers in conjunction with Arm-PCR of CDR3 regions. Via MiXCR, TCRdb re-called the multiplex PCR reads, giving one row per CDR3 protein. The sample lists about 660,000 distinct CDR3 sequences; around 30% were seen once. The specimen was peripheral blood mononuclear cells (PBMCs), collected when the disease was refractory, from a patient treated with antithyroid drugs. These TCRs come from a female donor with Graves disease.

This clonotype appeared many times. The rearrangement uses TRBV28 and TRBJ1-1; 10 bases map to TRBD1. The length of the CDR3 is 14 residues. The trim removed 4 bases at V and 3 bases at J, leaving 2 bases unmatched. Germline values: CDR1 MDHEN, CDR2 SYDVKM. The CDR3 sequence: CASSSGQGHTEAFF. CDR3 in DNA: TGTGCCAGCAGTTCGGGACAGGGGCACACTGAAGCTTTCTTT.

This clonotype was detected a few times. This rearrangement joins TRBV2 to TRBJ2-7; 8 bases map to TRBD1. J was trimmed by 1 base and V by 10 bases; bases with no gene match: 6. The V gene's germline CDR1 is SNHLY and CDR2 FYNNEI. The CDR3 is 13 amino acids. CDR3 amino acids: CATRGRSSYEQYF. In DNA, the CDR3 is TGTGCCACCAGGGGGCGAAGTTCCTACGAGCAGTACTTC.

Concerning this clonotype: The germline gene is not matched at one end of the junction; a read error may be the cause. The chain couples TRBV28 to TRBJ1-6; D is ambiguous. Per the germline V gene, CDR1 is MDHEN and CDR2 is SYDVKM. The CDR3 is made up of 15 amino acids. For the CDR3, the DNA is TGTGCCAGCAGTCCAGATGATAACGACATTCAACTCCTCTACTTT. Translating gives CASSPDDNDIQLLYF.

This clonotype occurred a few times. This chain joins TRBV27 and TRBJ1-5; D unresolved. Trimming cost V 5 bases and J 3 bases, with 14 bases left between them. There are 15 residues in the CDR3. Looked up from germline, CDR1 is MNHEY and CDR2 is SMNVEV (reference sequence). The chain's CDR3 is CASSPSIGYNQPQHF. The CDR3 coding sequence is TGTGCCAGCAGTCCGTCAATAGGCTACAATCAGCCCCAGCATTTT.

This clonotype came up many times. The CDR3 sequence is CASSPPLGTASYEQYF. The CDR3 DNA is TGTGCCAGCAGCCCCCCCCTCGGGACAGCTTCCTACGAGCAGTACTTC. J is TRBJ2-7 and V is TRBV27; 7 bases map to TRBD1. Germline-derived CDR1 and CDR2 are MNHEY and SMNVEV (reference sequence). The CDR3 has 16 amino acids. Unmatched junction bases numbered 12, after V lost 6 bases and J lost 1 base.

The genes are TRBV28 and TRBJ1-6; D is ambiguous. The CDR3 length is 13 residues. The V end lost 5 bases, the J end lost 13 bases, and 15 bases lay between the germline ends. CDR1 and CDR2 from the germline V gene are MDHEN and SYDVKM. The CDR3 is CASSTPRTGPLHF. Written as DNA, the CDR3 is TGTGCCAGCAGTACACCCAGGACGGGTCCCCTCCACTTT.